This entry lists 29 T cell receptor beta chains sequenced from one sample in a study of response to subunit inactivated influenza vaccine. TCRdb redid the calling of the RT-PCR reads with MiXCR, one entry per CDR3 protein. The table has 400,000 to 650,000 distinct CDR3 sequences, roughly 7.9% seen once. The sequenced sample was PBMCs from blood, obtained roughly 24 months after vaccination. These receptors were taken from a man aged 45 to 70 who received an inactivated influenza vaccine.

In its sample, this clonotype was seen many times. The chain joins TRBV7-2 to TRBJ2-7, with D uncertain. CDR3 length: 14 amino acids. The germline V gene has CDR1 SGHTA and CDR2 FQGNSA. V lost 5 bases, J lost 6 bases, and 17 bases lay in between. The CDR3 loop is CASSPSGHVGEQYF. The CDR3, as DNA: TGTGCCAGCAGCCCCTCGGGCCATGTAGGCGAGCAGTACTTC.

In DNA form, the CDR3 reads TGCAGCGCCAACAAGGCTGGCAAACGGTTCTTC. Its protein is CSANKAGKRFF. This sequence joins TRBV29-1 and TRBJ2-1; D gene ambiguous. Germline assignment: CDR1 SQVTM and CDR2 ANQGSEA. V lost 7 bases, J lost 15 bases, and 19 bases lay in between. CDR3 length: 11 amino acids.

V is TRBV12-3 or TRBV12-4 and J is TRBJ1-1, with D unresolved. The CDR3 consists of 12 residues. The V end was cut by 2 bases, the J end by 4 bases, with 5 bases between. The CDR3 DNA sequence: TGTGCCAGCAGTTTAATAGGCACTGAAGCTTTCTTT. Protein sequence: CASSLIGTEAFF.

V usage is TRBV24-1 and J usage is TRBJ2-3, with 9 bases fitting TRBD1. J gave up 4 bases and V 4 bases, and 11 bases lay outside the gene matches. Germline assignment: CDR1 KGHDR and CDR2 SFDVKD. The CDR3 runs to 17 residues. This CDR3 reads CATSEKTGGWGSDTQYF. In DNA, the CDR3 is TGTGCCACCAGTGAGAAAACAGGGGGCTGGGGCTCAGATACGCAGTATTTT.

The rearrangement links TRBV21-1 to TRBJ1-3; TRBD1 is the table's D call and was not checked against the DNA. TRBV21-1 is shown as a pseudogene. This CDR3 is 16 amino acids long. CDR3 protein: CASSKKRGEAGNTIYF. The CDR3 region has the DNA TGTGCCAGCAGCAAAAAAAGGGGGGAAGCTGGAAACACCATATATTTT.

This clonotype came up a few times. V gene TRBV20-1 combines with J gene TRBJ1-1, with 7 nucleotides matching TRBD1. Per the germline V gene, CDR1 is DFQATT and CDR2 is SNEGSKA (reference sequence). V lost 4 bases and J lost 0; bases outside the gene matches: 8. The CDR3 is 15 residues long. CDR3: CSAKVGGFVNTEAFF. The CDR3 DNA follows: TGCAGTGCTAAAGTAGGGGGCTTTGTGAACACTGAAGCTTTCTTT.

The chain combines TRBV15 with TRBJ2-1; perhaps TRBD1 as D (6 bases). V lost 3 bases, J lost 8 bases, and 14 bases lay in between. The CDR3 is 14 amino acids. From germline, CDR1 is LNHNV and CDR2 YYDKDF (reference sequence). CDR3 nucleotide sequence: TGTGCCACCAGCAGGGAACAGGGAATCGATGAGCAGTTCTTC. This sequence encodes CATSREQGIDEQFF.

The table lists this clonotype with many counts. V gene TRBV6-6 combines with J gene TRBJ1-4; D remains unclear. Deletions cut 4 bases from V and 11 bases from J, with 11 bases between. The CDR3 is made up of 12 amino acids. CDR1 MNHNY and CDR2 SVGAGI come from the germline V gene (reference sequence). The CDR3 loop is CASSSQIQKLFF. The CDR3 nucleotides are TGTGCCAGCAGTTCCCAGATTCAGAAACTGTTTTTT.

This clonotype occurred many times. The J gene is TRBJ2-7, the V gene TRBV3-1; D is possibly TRBD2 (6 bases). There are 12 residues in the CDR3. Trimming removed 4 bases from V and 6 bases from J, with 10 bases in between. Germline V lookup: CDR1 LGHDT, CDR2 YNNKEL (reference sequence). The CDR3 protein is CASSPSGVEQYF. The CDR3 nucleotides read TGTGCCAGCAGCCCTTCGGGGGTCGAGCAGTACTTC.

This clonotype was seen only a few times. The chain employs TRBV6-1 and TRBJ2-7, with a tentative D call TRBD2 (6 bases). Germline lookup yields CDR1 MNHNS and CDR2 SASEGT. V was shortened by 1 base and J by 3 bases, with 22 bases between the two germline ends. The CDR3 has 18 amino acids. The CDR3 reads CASSEGRLAYPLYYEQYF. The CDR3 DNA follows: TGTGCCAGCAGTGAAGGTCGGCTAGCGTACCCCCTCTACTACGAGCAGTACTTC.

This clonotype came up many times. The chain links TRBV5-1 to TRBJ2-7; no definite D call. This CDR3 is 14 amino acids long. Germline assignment: CDR1 SGHRS and CDR2 YFSETQ. V gave up 2 bases and J gave up 1 base, with 10 bases separating them. Written as DNA, the CDR3 is TGCGCCAGCAGCTTTTCGACGTCGTCCTACGAGCAGTACTTC. It translates to CASSFSTSSYEQYF.

This chain's CDR3 is CAIGTSGGTDTQYF. Here the CDR3 DNA reads TGTGCCATCGGGACTAGCGGGGGCACAGATACGCAGTATTTT. The rearrangement uses TRBV10-3 and TRBJ2-3; 13 bases match TRBD2. The CDR3 runs 14 residues. Trimming took 8 bases from V and 1 from J; bases not matched to a gene: 0. Germline CDR1 is ENHRY and CDR2 is SYGVKD.

This clonotype was recorded a few times. The chain has TRBV10-3 and TRBJ2-2, with 7 bases that match TRBD1. The CDR3 has 15 residues. V trimming: 4 bases; J trimming: 3 bases; junction bases outside the gene matches: 5. The germline CDR1 and CDR2 sequences are ENHRY and SYGVKD. The CDR3 region is CAISVRGPDTGELFF. Here the CDR3 DNA reads TGTGCCATCAGTGTAAGGGGGCCCGACACCGGGGAGCTGTTTTTT.

This clonotype was seen many times. The J gene is TRBJ2-7, the V gene TRBV6-1; TRBD1 matches 10 bases. CDR1 and CDR2 from the germline V gene are MNHNS and SASEGT. V lost 7 bases and J lost 2; bases outside the gene matches: 11. This CDR3 comprises 16 residues. CDR3: CASMKGAGQGPYEQYF. The CDR3 bases are TGTGCCAGCATGAAAGGTGCGGGACAGGGGCCCTACGAGCAGTACTTC.

The sample holds a few counts of this clonotype. The V call is TRBV5-1, the J call TRBJ1-1; perhaps TRBD1 as D (6 bases). CDR3 size: 15 residues. With 4 bases removed from V and 11 bases from J, the gap between germline ends came to 24 bases. In germline, CDR1 is SGHRS, CDR2 YFSETQ. As DNA, the CDR3 is TGCGCCAGCAGCCCAAACGTCGGGGGGACACTGTCGGCTTTCTTT. It is translated as CASSPNVGGTLSAFF. The whole variable domain, remainder taken from reference TRBV5-1 and TRBJ1-1, is KAGVTQTPRYLIKTRGQQVTLSCSPISGHRSVSWYQQTPGQGLQFLFEYFSETQRNKGNFPGRFSGRQFSNSRSEMNVSTLELGDSALYLCASSPNVGGTLSAFFGQGTRLTVV.

This clonotype has ten or more counts. The V and J genes are TRBV12-3 or TRBV12-4 and TRBJ1-6, with D tentatively TRBD1 (6 bases). The CDR3 length is 13 residues. Trimming cost V 6 bases and J 6 bases, with 9 bases left between them. CDR3 nucleotides: TGTGCCAGCAGACGGGACACTAATTCACCCCTCCACTTT. Protein sequence: CASRRDTNSPLHF.

This clonotype was seen a few times. V gene TRBV12-3 or TRBV12-4 combines with J gene TRBJ2-2; 14 positions match TRBD2. This CDR3 comprises 20 residues. Unmatched junction bases numbered 7, after V lost 0 bases and J lost 1 base. CDR3 in DNA: TGTGCCAGCAGTTTAGCGTGGGGACTAGCGGGAGCTCGGAACACCGGGGAGCTGTTTTTT. It codes for CASSLAWGLAGARNTGELFF.

The chain links TRBV15 to TRBJ1-4; D is undetermined. This CDR3 region has 13 residues. Germline CDR1 reads LNHNV; CDR2 reads YYDKDF (reference sequence). Trimming left V 3 bases short and J 6 bases short, with 8 bases between. CDR3 protein: CATSREEYEKLFF. The CDR3 DNA reads as TGTGCCACCAGCAGGGAGGAATATGAAAAACTGTTTTTT.

The table lists this clonotype with a few counts. The chain recombines TRBV9 with TRBJ2-2, with 9 positions matching TRBD1. J was trimmed by 0 bases and V by 9 bases; bases with no gene match: 0. Germline CDR1 is SGDLS and CDR2 is YYNGEE. The CDR3 spans 13 residues. In nucleotides, the CDR3 is TGTGCCAACAGGGGGCCGAACACCGGGGAGCTGTTTTTT. Translating gives CANRGPNTGELFF.

There are many counts of this clonotype. This chain connects TRBV9 to TRBJ2-1; D unresolved. The CDR3 is 15 amino acids. The germline CDR1 and CDR2 sequences are SGDLS and YYNGEE. Trimming stripped 0 bases from V and 0 bases from J, with 7 bases between. The CDR3 loop reads CASSVEASSYNEQFF. The CDR3 DNA reads TGTGCCAGCAGCGTAGAGGCCAGCTCCTACAATGAGCAGTTCTTC.

This clonotype was observed a single time. Being one base from a much bigger clone, this may be a read error. The chain uses TRBV6-5 and TRBJ2-7; 8 nucleotides align to TRBD2. V lost 0 bases and J lost 9; bases outside the gene matches: 7. CDR1 MNHEY and CDR2 SVGAGI come from the germline V gene. This CDR3 comprises 14 residues. Here the CDR3 DNA reads TGTGCCAGCAGTTACTCGATTGCGGGGGGCGGGCAGTACTTC. As protein: CASSYSIAGGGQYF.

The rearrangement links TRBV5-1 to TRBJ1-1; D gene unclear. V shed 5 bases and J shed 1 base, with 12 bases lying between them. From germline, CDR1 is SGHRS and CDR2 YFSETQ. The CDR3 has 14 residues. CDR3 sequence (DNA): TGCGCCAGCAGGTCGGTTAGCGGGAACACTGAAGCTTTCTTT. This encodes CASRSVSGNTEAFF.

A few counts support this clonotype. The V and J genes are TRBV3-1 and TRBJ1-1, with TRBD1 identical over 7 bases. The V segment lost 1 base and the J segment 3 bases; nucleotides outside the gene matches: 8. The CDR3 has 16 residues. CDR1 is LGHDT and CDR2 is YNNKEL in the germline V gene (reference sequence). The chain's CDR3 is CASSQALRDSYTEAFF. CDR3 bases: TGTGCCAGCAGCCAAGCTCTTCGGGACAGCTACACTGAAGCTTTCTTT.

This clonotype was detected ten times or more. The chain combines TRBV20-1 with TRBJ2-3; TRBD2 matches at 8 bases. With 7 bases clipped from V and 1 base from J, the junction kept 10 bases outside the gene matches. Germline CDR1 DFQATT, CDR2 SNEGSKA (reference sequence). This CDR3 contains 15 residues. The CDR3: CSEAGVQSGTDTQYF. Written as DNA, the CDR3 is TGCAGTGAAGCGGGAGTGCAATCGGGCACAGATACGCAGTATTTT.

The V and J genes are TRBV6-1 and TRBJ2-3, with a weak D call TRBD2 (5 bases). Germline CDR1 and CDR2: MNHNS and SASEGT. The CDR3 loop spans 14 amino acids. V dropped 6 bases and J dropped 1 base, with 11 bases sitting between them. The CDR3 spells CASRGRAGTDTQYF. The DNA of the CDR3 is TGTGCCAGCAGAGGGCGGGCCGGCACAGATACGCAGTATTTT.

The V and J genes are TRBV12-3 or TRBV12-4 and TRBJ1-4; 9 positions agree with TRBD1. V lost 8 bases, J lost 10 bases, and 8 bases stayed unmatched. The CDR3 totals 13 residues. The CDR3 region has the DNA TGTGCCAGCCGACCGGGACAGGGAAGAAAACTGTTTTTT. It encodes CASRPGQGRKLFF.

V is TRBV29-1 and J is TRBJ2-3, with TRBD2 as a possible D gene (7 bases). Germline V gives CDR1 SQVTM, CDR2 ANQGSEA. V dropped 6 bases and J dropped 3 bases, with 13 bases sitting between them. The CDR3 totals 13 residues. CDR3 sequence reads: CSVPGRGTDTQYF. CDR3 bases: TGCAGCGTACCGGGGAGGGGGACAGATACGCAGTATTTT.

This clonotype was seen repeatedly, ten times or more. The V gene is TRBV5-1, the J gene TRBJ2-2; D not certain. Germline CDR1 reads SGHRS; CDR2 reads YFSETQ. V was cut by 0 bases and J by 5 bases, with 11 bases left in between. The CDR3 spans 15 residues. The CDR3 DNA sequence: TGCGCCAGCAGCTTGGAGGGCACGCGAACCGGGGAGCTGTTTTTT. Protein: CASSLEGTRTGELFF. The whole variable domain, filled in from reference TRBV5-1 and TRBJ2-2, reads KAGVTQTPRYLIKTRGQQVTLSCSPISGHRSVSWYQQTPGQGLQFLFEYFSETQRNKGNFPGRFSGRQFSNSRSEMNVSTLELGDSALYLCASSLEGTRTGELFFGEGSRLTVL.

This clonotype turned up a few times. The V call is TRBV20-1, the J call TRBJ2-1; D remains unclear. Germline V gene sequence: CDR1 DFQATT, CDR2 SNEGSKA (reference sequence). The CDR3 has 11 amino acids. V lost 4 bases to trimming and J lost 9 bases, with 10 bases between them. The CDR3 DNA reads as TGCAGTGCTACCCCACTGGGTGAGCAGTTCTTC. Translated: CSATPLGEQFF.